These T cell receptor beta chains were read from a single sample in a study of cytomegalovirus exposure and HLA in healthy donors. The repertoire was sequenced with immunoSEQ multiplex PCR; TCRdb's copy has only in-frame clones and lacks some. In all, the sample yields around 40,000 clones. The sequenced sample consisted of PBMCs. The receptors here all came from a man aged 30-40 years in good health and CMV-seronegative. CDR3s include the opening cysteine and the closing phenylalanine or tryptophan. Each record gives: V gene, D gene, J gene, CDR3 protein, CDR3 DNA. The D gene is left open where the match is weak.

V gene: TRBV25-1
D gene: TRBD1
J gene: TRBJ1-4
CDR3 protein: CASSTGTANEKLFF
CDR3 DNA: TGTGCCAGCAGTACCGGGACAGCGAATGAAAAACTGTTTTTT

V gene: TRBV10-1
D gene: NA
J gene: TRBJ1-2
CDR3 protein: CASSESAQGSNYGYTF
CDR3 DNA: TGCGCCAGCAGTGAGTCTGCACAGGGAAGCAACTATGGCTACACCTTC

V gene: TRBV15
D gene: NA
J gene: TRBJ1-1
CDR3 protein: CATETGTEAFF
CDR3 DNA: TGTGCCACGGAAACGGGCACTGAAGCTTTCTTT

V gene: TRBV6-1
D gene: NA
J gene: TRBJ1-5
CDR3 protein: CASSDVQPQHF
CDR3 DNA: TGTGCCAGCAGTGACGTCCAGCCCCAGCATTTT

V gene: TRBV7-9
D gene: NA
J gene: TRBJ1-2
CDR3 protein: CASSLGQRVSYTF
CDR3 DNA: TGTGCCAGCAGCTTAGGCCAGAGGGTGAGCTACACCTTC

V gene: TRBV4-3
D gene: NA
J gene: TRBJ2-7
CDR3 protein: CASSQGTYTGYEQYF
CDR3 DNA: TGCGCCAGCAGCCAAGGGACATACACTGGCTACGAGCAGTACTTC

V gene: TRBV6-1
D gene: NA
J gene: TRBJ1-3
CDR3 protein: CASSEALRGYTIYF
CDR3 DNA: TGTGCCAGCAGTGAAGCGCTCCGGGGGTACACCATATATTTT

V gene: TRBV11-2
D gene: NA
J gene: TRBJ2-7
CDR3 protein: CASSRGTDYEQYF
CDR3 DNA: TGTGCCAGCAGCCGCGGGACAGACTACGAGCAGTACTTC

V gene: TRBV19
D gene: TRBD2
J gene: TRBJ2-7
CDR3 protein: CASTPLAGASGEQYF
CDR3 DNA: TGTGCCAGTACCCCTCTAGCGGGAGCAAGTGGCGAGCAGTACTTC

V gene: TRBV6-1
D gene: NA
J gene: TRBJ2-3
CDR3 protein: CASSVLGSGTDTQYF
CDR3 DNA: TGTGCCAGCAGTGTCCTTGGCAGCGGCACAGATACGCAGTATTTT

V gene: TRBV9
D gene: TRBD1
J gene: TRBJ2-7
CDR3 protein: CASSDPGTGGESFSYEQYF
CDR3 DNA: TGTGCCAGCAGCGACCCCGGGACAGGGGGGGAATCTTTCTCCTACGAGCAGTACTTC

V gene: TRBV9
D gene: NA
J gene: TRBJ1-1
CDR3 protein: CASSVDGQWDTEAFF
CDR3 DNA: TGTGCCAGCAGCGTAGATGGGCAGTGGGACACTGAAGCTTTCTTT

V gene: TRBV19
D gene: TRBD2
J gene: TRBJ2-1
CDR3 protein: CASIASGSSGYNEQFF
CDR3 DNA: TGTGCCAGTATAGCTAGCGGGAGCTCGGGCTACAATGAGCAGTTCTTC

V gene: TRBV18
D gene: NA
J gene: TRBJ1-1
CDR3 protein: CASSPLGAGETNTEAFF
CDR3 DNA: TGTGCCAGCTCACCGTTGGGGGCAGGGGAGACGAACACTGAAGCTTTCTTT

V gene: TRBV5-1
D gene: TRBD1
J gene: TRBJ1-3
CDR3 protein: CASSLLGGEAGNTIYF
CDR3 DNA: TGCGCCAGCAGCTTGTTAGGGGGCGAGGCGGGAAACACCATATATTTT

V gene: TRBV4-1
D gene: TRBD1
J gene: TRBJ2-5
CDR3 protein: CASSPTDRQLRPRQETQYF
CDR3 DNA: TGCGCCAGCAGCCCAACGGACAGGCAGTTGCGTCCCCGGCAAGAGACCCAGTACTTC

V gene: TRBV2
D gene: NA
J gene: TRBJ1-2
CDR3 protein: CASSESRQNYGYTF
CDR3 DNA: TGTGCCAGCAGTGAGAGCAGGCAAAACTATGGCTACACCTTC

V gene: TRBV5-1
D gene: TRBD2
J gene: TRBJ2-3
CDR3 protein: CASSLQGGRYTDTQYF
CDR3 DNA: TGCGCCAGCAGCCTCCAAGGCGGGAGGTACACAGATACGCAGTATTTT

V gene: TRBV6-1
D gene: TRBD1
J gene: TRBJ1-5
CDR3 protein: CASRTGQGDQPQHF
CDR3 DNA: TGTGCCAGCAGGACAGGGCAGGGGGATCAGCCCCAGCATTTT

V gene: TRBV28
D gene: NA
J gene: TRBJ1-2
CDR3 protein: CASSSDRTYGYTF
CDR3 DNA: TGTGCCAGCAGCTCCGACAGGACCTATGGCTACACCTTC

V gene: TRBV29-1
D gene: NA
J gene: TRBJ2-7
CDR3 protein: CRPRDRGFAYEQYF
CDR3 DNA: TGCAGGCCCCGGGATAGAGGGTTCGCCTACGAGCAGTACTTC

V gene: TRBV28
D gene: NA
J gene: TRBJ1-5
CDR3 protein: CASHLTLNQPQHF
CDR3 DNA: TGTGCCAGCCACCTGACATTAAATCAGCCCCAGCATTTT

V gene: TRBV18
D gene: NA
J gene: TRBJ1-3
CDR3 protein: CASSQTAENTIYF
CDR3 DNA: TGTGCCAGCTCACAGACAGCAGAAAACACCATATATTTT

V gene: TRBV7-7
D gene: NA
J gene: TRBJ2-7
CDR3 protein: CASSLGQGSNYEQYF
CDR3 DNA: TGTGCTAGCAGCTTAGGGCAGGGAAGCAACTACGAGCAGTACTTC

V gene: TRBV7-9
D gene: NA
J gene: TRBJ1-1
CDR3 protein: CASSDPFNGPNTEAFF
CDR3 DNA: TGTGCCAGCAGCGATCCATTCAATGGGCCGAACACTGAAGCTTTCTTT

V gene: TRBV6-5
D gene: NA
J gene: TRBJ2-4
CDR3 protein: CASWGGENIQYF
CDR3 DNA: TGTGCCAGCTGGGGAGGCGAAAACATTCAGTACTTC

V gene: TRBV7-2
D gene: TRBD1
J gene: TRBJ1-6
CDR3 protein: CASSGDRSSYNSPLHF
CDR3 DNA: TGTGCCAGCAGCGGGGACAGAAGCTCCTATAATTCACCCCTCCACTTT

V gene: TRBV6-5
D gene: NA
J gene: TRBJ1-3
CDR3 protein: CASRGQAMDTIYF
CDR3 DNA: TGTGCCAGCAGAGGTCAGGCGATGGACACCATATATTTT

V gene: TRBV10-3
D gene: TRBD1
J gene: TRBJ1-2
CDR3 protein: CAISEGQGMYGYTF
CDR3 DNA: TGTGCCATCAGTGAGGGACAGGGGATGTATGGCTACACCTTC

V gene: TRBV5-1
D gene: NA
J gene: TRBJ2-7
CDR3 protein: CASSLHIIHFLQGREQYF
CDR3 DNA: TGCGCCAGCAGCCTCCACATCATCCACTTCCTACAGGGACGGGAGCAGTACTTC

V gene: TRBV7-9
D gene: NA
J gene: TRBJ2-5
CDR3 protein: CASSLAVVETQYF
CDR3 DNA: TGTGCCAGCAGCTTAGCCGTCGTGGAGACCCAGTACTTC

V gene: TRBV6-1
D gene: NA
J gene: TRBJ1-5
CDR3 protein: CASSDTHPVNQPQHF
CDR3 DNA: TGTGCCAGCAGTGATACGCACCCAGTCAATCAGCCCCAGCATTTT

V gene: TRBV6-1
D gene: NA
J gene: TRBJ1-1
CDR3 protein: CASIRGYGTEAFF
CDR3 DNA: TGTGCCAGCATTCGAGGATATGGCACTGAAGCTTTCTTT

V gene: TRBV15
D gene: TRBD2
J gene: TRBJ2-7
CDR3 protein: CATSWLAGGYEQYF
CDR3 DNA: TGTGCCACCAGCTGGCTAGCGGGAGGCTACGAGCAGTACTTC

V gene: TRBV6-5
D gene: TRBD1
J gene: TRBJ2-7
CDR3 protein: CASRRLGQGYEQYF
CDR3 DNA: TGTGCCAGCAGACGCCTGGGACAGGGCTACGAGCAGTACTTC

V gene: TRBV18
D gene: TRBD1
J gene: TRBJ1-4
CDR3 protein: CASSPPGGYEKLFF
CDR3 DNA: TGTGCCAGCTCACCCCCAGGGGGTTATGAAAAACTGTTTTTT

V gene: TRBV5-4
D gene: TRBD2
J gene: TRBJ2-1
CDR3 protein: CASSLDGLAGGPNEQFF
CDR3 DNA: TGTGCCAGCAGCTTGGATGGTCTAGCGGGGGGCCCCAATGAGCAGTTCTTC

V gene: TRBV2
D gene: TRBD1
J gene: TRBJ2-6
CDR3 protein: CASTPHGTAVSGANVLTF
CDR3 DNA: TGTGCCAGCACCCCCCACGGGACAGCTGTCTCTGGGGCCAACGTCCTGACTTTC

V gene: TRBV5-1
D gene: NA
J gene: TRBJ1-6
CDR3 protein: CASSLEGLLGMGDNSPLHF
CDR3 DNA: TGCGCCAGCAGCTTGGAGGGTTTGCTTGGGATGGGAGATAATTCACCCCTCCACTTT

V gene: TRBV20-1
D gene: NA
J gene: TRBJ1-2
CDR3 protein: CSAGEDYGYTF
CDR3 DNA: TGCAGTGCTGGGGAGGACTATGGCTACACCTTC

V gene: TRBV18
D gene: NA
J gene: TRBJ1-4
CDR3 protein: CASSPPGMASEKLFF
CDR3 DNA: TGTGCCAGCTCACCACCGGGCATGGCGAGCGAAAAACTGTTTTTT

V gene: TRBV5-6
D gene: TRBD1
J gene: TRBJ1-2
CDR3 protein: CASSLTGEELIGYTF
CDR3 DNA: TGTGCCAGCAGCTTGACAGGGGAGGAGTTAATCGGCTACACCTTC

V gene: TRBV7-3
D gene: TRBD2
J gene: TRBJ2-3
CDR3 protein: CASSLAGGTDTQYF
CDR3 DNA: TGTGCCAGCAGCTTAGCGGGGGGCACAGATACGCAGTATTTT

V gene: TRBV6-5
D gene: NA
J gene: TRBJ1-2
CDR3 protein: CASSGRHFDYGYTF
CDR3 DNA: TGTGCCAGCAGTGGCAGGCACTTCGACTATGGCTACACCTTC

V gene: TRBV5-4
D gene: TRBD2
J gene: TRBJ2-5
CDR3 protein: CASSWGLAGGPSLNQETQYF
CDR3 DNA: TGTGCCAGCAGCTGGGGACTAGCGGGGGGCCCCTCATTAAATCAAGAGACCCAGTACTTC

V gene: TRBV19
D gene: NA
J gene: TRBJ2-3
CDR3 protein: CASRTASTDKQYF
CDR3 DNA: TGTGCCAGTAGAACAGCTAGCACAGATAAGCAGTATTTT

V gene: TRBV7-9
D gene: NA
J gene: TRBJ1-5
CDR3 protein: CASSQQINQPQHF
CDR3 DNA: TGTGCCAGCAGCCAACAAATAAATCAGCCCCAGCATTTT

V gene: TRBV27
D gene: NA
J gene: TRBJ1-2
CDR3 protein: CASSFSQGYGYTF
CDR3 DNA: TGTGCCAGCAGTTTCAGTCAGGGCTATGGCTACACCTTC

V gene: TRBV23-1
D gene: TRBD1
J gene: TRBJ2-2
CDR3 protein: CASNFDRVFTGELFF
CDR3 DNA: TGCGCCAGCAACTTCGACAGGGTTTTCACCGGGGAGCTGTTTTTT

V gene: TRBV7-3
D gene: NA
J gene: TRBJ1-1
CDR3 protein: CASSLKGTEAFF
CDR3 DNA: TGTGCCAGCAGCTTAAAGGGGACTGAAGCTTTCTTT

V gene: TRBV5-1
D gene: TRBD2
J gene: TRBJ2-7
CDR3 protein: CASSFSSGPTSYEQYF
CDR3 DNA: TGCGCCAGCAGCTTTTCTAGCGGGCCGACCTCCTACGAGCAGTACTTC

V gene: TRBV4-1
D gene: TRBD2
J gene: TRBJ2-1
CDR3 protein: CASSQVQSSGGLDNEQFF
CDR3 DNA: TGCGCCAGCAGCCAAGTCCAGTCTAGCGGGGGGCTCGACAATGAGCAGTTCTTC

V gene: TRBV7-9
D gene: TRBD2
J gene: TRBJ2-2
CDR3 protein: CASRDSGENTGELFF
CDR3 DNA: TGTGCCAGCAGGGATAGCGGGGAAAACACCGGGGAGCTGTTTTTT

V gene: TRBV9
D gene: NA
J gene: TRBJ1-1
CDR3 protein: CASRLMSEAFF
CDR3 DNA: TGTGCCAGCAGACTGATGTCTGAAGCTTTCTTT

V gene: TRBV9
D gene: NA
J gene: TRBJ1-2
CDR3 protein: CASSEGGGDGYTF
CDR3 DNA: TGTGCCAGCAGCGAGGGGGGGGGAGATGGCTACACCTTC

V gene: TRBV7-3
D gene: NA
J gene: TRBJ2-5
CDR3 protein: CASSLFGGLETQYF
CDR3 DNA: TGTGCCAGCAGCTTATTTGGGGGGTTGGAGACCCAGTACTTC

V gene: TRBV9
D gene: NA
J gene: TRBJ1-6
CDR3 protein: CASSVARGGNSPLHF
CDR3 DNA: TGTGCCAGCAGCGTAGCCAGGGGAGGGAATTCACCCCTCCACTTT

V gene: TRBV19
D gene: NA
J gene: TRBJ2-4
CDR3 protein: CASSTGDGAIQYF
CDR3 DNA: TGTGCCAGTAGTACGGGGGACGGGGCCATTCAGTACTTC

V gene: TRBV5-4
D gene: TRBD2
J gene: TRBJ2-1
CDR3 protein: CASSLGLAGGNEQFF
CDR3 DNA: TGTGCCAGCAGCTTGGGGCTAGCGGGAGGCAATGAGCAGTTCTTC